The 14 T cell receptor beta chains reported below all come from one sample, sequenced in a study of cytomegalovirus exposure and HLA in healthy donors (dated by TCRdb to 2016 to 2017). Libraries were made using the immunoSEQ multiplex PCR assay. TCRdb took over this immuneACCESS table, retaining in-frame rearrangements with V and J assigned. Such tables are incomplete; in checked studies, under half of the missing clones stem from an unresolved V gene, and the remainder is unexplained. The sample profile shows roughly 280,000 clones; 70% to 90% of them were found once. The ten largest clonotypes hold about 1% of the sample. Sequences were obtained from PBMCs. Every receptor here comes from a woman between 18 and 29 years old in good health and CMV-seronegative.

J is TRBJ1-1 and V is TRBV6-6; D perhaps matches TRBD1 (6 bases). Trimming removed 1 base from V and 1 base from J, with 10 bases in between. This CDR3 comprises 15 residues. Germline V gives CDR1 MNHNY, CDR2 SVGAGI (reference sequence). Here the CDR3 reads CASSYLGATNTEAFF. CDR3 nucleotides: TGTGCCAGCAGTTACTTGGGGGCGACGAACACTGAAGCTTTCTTT.

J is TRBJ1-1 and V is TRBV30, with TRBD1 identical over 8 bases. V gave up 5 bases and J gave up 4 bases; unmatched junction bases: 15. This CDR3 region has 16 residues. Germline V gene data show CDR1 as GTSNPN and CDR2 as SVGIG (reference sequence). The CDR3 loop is CAWVPLSRGHGTEAFF. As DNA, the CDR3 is TGTGCCTGGGTCCCCCTGAGCAGGGGGCACGGCACTGAAGCTTTCTTT.

CDR3 sequence reads: CASSGAGGGTMNTEAFF. In DNA form, the CDR3 reads TGTGCCAGCAGTGGGGCAGGAGGGGGGACTATGAACACTGAAGCTTTCTTT. This rearrangement joins TRBV25-1 to TRBJ1-1; perhaps TRBD1 as D (6 bases). Trimming cost V 4 bases and J 0 bases, with 18 bases left between them. CDR1 is MGHDK and CDR2 is SYGVNS in the germline V gene. This CDR3 is built from 17 residues.

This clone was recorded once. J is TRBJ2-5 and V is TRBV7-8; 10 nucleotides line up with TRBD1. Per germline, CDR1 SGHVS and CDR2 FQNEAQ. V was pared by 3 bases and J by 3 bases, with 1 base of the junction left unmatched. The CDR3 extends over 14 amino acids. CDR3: CASSLGTGEETQYF. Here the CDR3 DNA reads TGTGCCAGCAGCTTGGGGACAGGGGAAGAGACCCAGTACTTC.

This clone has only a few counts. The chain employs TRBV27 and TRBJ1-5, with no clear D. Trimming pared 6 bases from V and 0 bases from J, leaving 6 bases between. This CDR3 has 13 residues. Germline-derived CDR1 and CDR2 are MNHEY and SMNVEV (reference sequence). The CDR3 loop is CASRLYSNQPQHF. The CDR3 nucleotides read TGTGCCAGCAGACTTTATAGCAATCAGCCCCAGCATTTT.

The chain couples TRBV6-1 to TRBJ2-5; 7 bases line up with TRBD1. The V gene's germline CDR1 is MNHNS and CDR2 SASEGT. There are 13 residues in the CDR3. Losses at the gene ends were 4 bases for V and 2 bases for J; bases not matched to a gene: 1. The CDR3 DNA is TGTGCCAGCAGTGGGGGACAGCAAGAGACCCAGTACTTC. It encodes CASSGGQQETQYF.

The CDR3 is CASSAHRGTYGSPLHF. In DNA, the CDR3 is TGTGCCAGCAGTGCCCACCGGGGGACTTACGGTTCACCCCTCCACTTT. The chain employs TRBV6-1 and TRBJ1-6, with D perhaps matching TRBD1 (5 bases). The V end was cut by 4 bases, the J end by 9 bases, with 19 bases between. The CDR3 consists of 16 residues. Looked up from germline, CDR1 is MNHNS and CDR2 is SASEGT.

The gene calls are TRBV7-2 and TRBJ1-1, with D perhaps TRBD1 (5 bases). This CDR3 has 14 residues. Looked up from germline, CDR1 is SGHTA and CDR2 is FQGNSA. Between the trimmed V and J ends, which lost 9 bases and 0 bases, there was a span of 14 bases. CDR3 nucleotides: TGTGCCAGTAACAGGTTTTTAGTGAACACTGAAGCTTTCTTT. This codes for CASNRFLVNTEAFF.

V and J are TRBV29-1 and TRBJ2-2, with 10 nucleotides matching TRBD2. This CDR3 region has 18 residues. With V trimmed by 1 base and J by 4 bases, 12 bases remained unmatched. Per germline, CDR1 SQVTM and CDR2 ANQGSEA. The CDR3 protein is CSVEGRTSGAPGTGELFF. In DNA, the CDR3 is TGCAGCGTTGAAGGGAGAACTAGCGGGGCCCCGGGCACCGGGGAGCTGTTTTTT.

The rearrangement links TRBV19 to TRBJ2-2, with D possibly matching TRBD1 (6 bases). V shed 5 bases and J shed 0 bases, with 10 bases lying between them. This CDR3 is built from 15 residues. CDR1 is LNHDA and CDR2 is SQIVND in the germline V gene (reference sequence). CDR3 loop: CASSLAGANTGELFF. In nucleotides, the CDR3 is TGTGCCAGTAGTCTGGCAGGGGCGAACACCGGGGAGCTGTTTTTT.

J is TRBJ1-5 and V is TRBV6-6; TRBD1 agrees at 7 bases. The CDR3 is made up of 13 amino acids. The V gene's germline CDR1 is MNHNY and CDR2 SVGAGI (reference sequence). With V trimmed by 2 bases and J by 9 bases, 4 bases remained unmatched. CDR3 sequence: CASSYQGEGPQHF. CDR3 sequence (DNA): TGTGCCAGCAGTTACCAGGGGGAAGGGCCCCAGCATTTT.

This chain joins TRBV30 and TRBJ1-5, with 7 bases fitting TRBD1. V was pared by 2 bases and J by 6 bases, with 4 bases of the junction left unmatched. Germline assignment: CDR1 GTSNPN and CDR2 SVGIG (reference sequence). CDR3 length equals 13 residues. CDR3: CAWSRGQGQPQHF. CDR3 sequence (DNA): TGTGCCTGGAGTAGGGGGCAAGGTCAGCCCCAGCATTTT.

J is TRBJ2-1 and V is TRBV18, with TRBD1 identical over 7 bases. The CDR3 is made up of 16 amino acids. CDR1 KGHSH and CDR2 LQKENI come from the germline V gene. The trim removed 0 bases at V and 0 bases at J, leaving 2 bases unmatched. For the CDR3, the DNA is TGTGCCAGCTCACCACCGACAGGGAGCTCCTACAATGAGCAGTTCTTC. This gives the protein CASSPPTGSSYNEQFF. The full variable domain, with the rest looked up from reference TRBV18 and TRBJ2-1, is NAGVMQNPRHLVRRRGQEARLRCSPMKGHSHVYWYRQLPEEGLKFMVYLQKENIIDESGMPKERFSAEFPKEGPSILRIQQVVRGDSAAYFCASSPPTGSSYNEQFFGPGTRLTVL.

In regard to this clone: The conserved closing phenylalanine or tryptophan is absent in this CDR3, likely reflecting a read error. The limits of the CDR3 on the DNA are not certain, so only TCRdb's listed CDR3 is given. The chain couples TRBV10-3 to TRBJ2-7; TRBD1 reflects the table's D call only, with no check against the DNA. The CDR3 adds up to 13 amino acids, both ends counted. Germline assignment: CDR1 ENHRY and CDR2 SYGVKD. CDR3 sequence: CAISEAVQGQRYL.